Below are 17 T cell receptor beta chains sequenced from a single sample in a study of T cell clones after liver transplantation (dated by TCRdb to the late 2010s). Receptor libraries were prepared by the immunoSEQ multiplex PCR assay. TCRdb's version of the immuneACCESS table is confined to in-frame rearrangements and falls short of the full clone set. An unresolved V gene accounts for under half of the shortfall where checked; the remainder is of unknown origin. The sample data list approximately 100,000 clones, and more than 75% of these were observed just once. The ten largest clones capture roughly 0.9% of the sample. In light of the paper, this sample's time point label describes: pre-transplant. The material sequenced was CD4+ T cells from blood, taken before liver transplant. The receptor source for this set is a human donor who received a liver transplant.

This chain uses TRBV5-6 with TRBJ1-5; no clear D. Germline lookup yields CDR1 SGHDT and CDR2 YYEEEE. This CDR3 contains 14 residues. Trimming stripped 0 bases from V and 5 bases from J, with 9 bases between. CDR3 sequence: CASSLGTADQPQHF. In nucleotides, the CDR3 is TGTGCCAGCAGCTTGGGAACAGCGGATCAGCCCCAGCATTTT.

This clone occurred a few times. The chain couples TRBV9 to TRBJ2-3, with D uncertain. This CDR3 has 16 residues. Trimming stripped 0 bases from V and 2 bases from J, with 13 bases between. Germline V gene data show CDR1 as SGDLS and CDR2 as YYNGEE. The CDR3 sequence: CASSVGAILITDTQYF. The CDR3 DNA reads TGTGCCAGCAGCGTAGGTGCTATTTTGATCACAGATACGCAGTATTTT.

This clone occurred a few times. The V call is TRBV1, the J call TRBJ1-6; the table calls TRBD1, which could not be checked here. TRBV1 is recorded as a pseudogene. The CDR3 covers 15 residues. CDR3 sequence reads: CTVTGKKSYNSPLHF. DNA for the CDR3: TGCACGGTGACAGGGAAGAAATCCTATAATTCACCCCTCCACTTT.

The chain links TRBV11-3 to TRBJ2-7; 9 bases align to TRBD2. Judging by the DNA end, TRBJ2-5 fits better; the J call may be wrong. The germline V gene has CDR1 SGHNT and CDR2 YENEEA. The CDR3 has 17 amino acids. The CDR3 sequence is CASSSTLRRGGPETQYF. CDR3 in DNA: TGTGCCAGCAGCTCAACTCTCCGGCGGGGGGGCCCAGAGACCCAGTACTTC.

The chain joins TRBV5-4 to TRBJ1-2; D remains unclear. V was shortened by 2 bases and J by 0 bases, with 11 bases between the two germline ends. Germline V gene data show CDR1 as SGHNT and CDR2 as YYREEE (reference sequence). The CDR3 has 15 amino acids. CDR3 residues: CASSFPGEANYGYTF. The CDR3 nucleotides read TGTGCCAGCAGCTTCCCAGGTGAAGCTAACTATGGCTACACCTTC.

This clone was recorded a few times. This chain uses TRBV18 with TRBJ1-5; D ambiguous. Germline values: CDR1 KGHSH, CDR2 LQKENI. V gave up 3 bases and J gave up 11 bases, with 11 bases separating them. The CDR3 has 12 residues. CDR3 in DNA: TGTGCCAGCTCACCGGCGGATGGGTCCCAGCATTTT. Amino acid sequence: CASSPADGSQHF.

The chain recombines TRBV7-2 with TRBJ2-7; D not resolved. Germline-derived CDR1 and CDR2 are SGHTA and FQGNSA. V was cut by 1 base and J by 2 bases, with 6 bases left in between. This CDR3 is 13 amino acids long. The CDR3 protein is CASSLGFAYEQYF. The DNA of the CDR3 is TGTGCCAGCAGCTTAGGTTTTGCCTACGAGCAGTACTTC. Using reference TRBV7-2 and TRBJ2-7 for the parts outside the CDR3, the full variable domain is GAGVSQSPSNKVTEKGKDVELRCDPISGHTALYWYRQSLGQGLEFLIYFQGNSAPDKSGLPSDRFSAERTGGSVSTLTIQRTQQEDSAVYLCASSLGFAYEQYFGPGTRLTVT.

The chain recombines TRBV27 with TRBJ2-1; no firm D call. Germline lookup yields CDR1 MNHEY and CDR2 SMNVEV (reference sequence). The germline V and J ends were trimmed by 4 bases and 0 bases, with 7 bases remaining between them. CDR3 length: 14 amino acids. CDR3 loop: CASSSSGSYNEQFF. The CDR3 DNA reads TGTGCCAGCAGTTCCTCCGGCTCCTACAATGAGCAGTTCTTC.

For the CDR3, the DNA is TGTGCCAGCAGCCCCGGGACAGGGTCCCTCACAGATACGCAGTATTTT. It yields the protein CASSPGTGSLTDTQYF. The gene calls are TRBV7-9 and TRBJ2-3; TRBD1 agrees at 9 bases. The germline V gene has CDR1 SEHNR and CDR2 FQNEAQ (reference sequence). V lost 5 bases and J lost 2; bases outside the gene matches: 8. The CDR3 runs to 16 residues.

This clone was detected only a few times. The chain joins TRBV29-1 to TRBJ2-3, with TRBD2 matching 11 bases. The CDR3 consists of 15 residues. Germline CDR1 and CDR2: SQVTM and ANQGSEA. Trimming cost V 5 bases and J 8 bases; bases outside gene matches: 12. CDR3 residues: CSVYKGTSGTGTQYF. In nucleotides, the CDR3 is TGCAGCGTTTACAAAGGGACTAGCGGTACTGGTACGCAGTATTTT.

The CDR3: CASSYSNRGSDEAFF. In DNA, the CDR3 is TGTGCCAGCAGTTACTCGAACAGGGGCTCGGATGAAGCTTTCTTT. The chain has TRBV6-5 and TRBJ1-1; 7 nucleotides line up with TRBD1. The CDR3 runs 15 residues. V trimming: 0 bases; J trimming: 7 bases; junction bases outside the gene matches: 8. Germline V gene data show CDR1 as MNHEY and CDR2 as SVGAGI.

V is TRBV23-1 and J is TRBJ2-7; possibly TRBD1 for D (5 bases). TRBV23-1 is identified as an open reading frame with a role that is uncertain. V lost 0 bases to trimming and J lost 0 bases, with 24 bases between them. The CDR3 runs to 20 residues. The CDR3 nucleotides are TGCGCCAGCAGTCAATCTTCGCCAGGGTCCTCTTTCCCACCCTCCTACGAGCAGTACTTC. Its protein is CASSQSSPGSSFPPSYEQYF.

This chain uses TRBV6-1 with TRBJ1-5; D is perhaps TRBD1 (6 bases). The CDR3 totals 16 residues. Trimming stripped 3 bases from V and 1 base from J, with 13 bases between. Germline-derived CDR1 and CDR2 are MNHNS and SASEGT. The CDR3 is CASSELTGVSNQPQHF. The CDR3 DNA follows: TGTGCCAGCAGTGAGCTGACAGGTGTAAGCAATCAGCCCCAGCATTTT.

The CDR3 DNA follows: TGTGCCTGGAGACCTCGTGGAGGGGGTCACGAGCAGTACTTC. Protein sequence: CAWRPRGGGHEQYF. The J gene is TRBJ2-7, the V gene TRBV30; D might be TRBD1 or TRBD2, each matching 6 bases. This CDR3 is 14 amino acids long. Trimming took off 3 bases at V and 5 bases at J, with 17 bases between the two ends. Germline CDR1 reads GTSNPN; CDR2 reads SVGIG (reference sequence).

J is TRBJ2-1 and V is TRBV23-1, with D unresolved. TRBV23-1 is assigned to the ORF class and has an uncertain function. The CDR3 has 12 amino acids. Trimming removed 3 bases from V and 10 bases from J, with 10 bases in between. DNA for the CDR3: TGCGCCAGCAGTCACAACTTTTGGGAGCAGTTCTTC. Protein sequence: CASSHNFWEQFF.

This CDR3 reads CASSQAWGQTNYEQYF. In nucleotides, the CDR3 is TGCGCCAGCAGCCAAGCCTGGGGCCAAACCAACTACGAGCAGTACTTC. This rearrangement joins TRBV4-3 to TRBJ2-7; D may be TRBD1 (5 bases). V was clipped by 1 base and J by 3 bases, with 16 bases between them. CDR1 and CDR2 (germline): LGHNA, YSLEER. CDR3 length: 16 residues.

CDR3 sequence reads: CASSAMTGKSTNEKLFF. CDR3 DNA sequence: TGTGCCAGCTCAGCAATGACAGGGAAATCAACTAATGAAAAACTGTTTTTT. The chain recombines TRBV18 with TRBJ1-4; TRBD1 matches 7 bases. V was clipped by 5 bases and J by 0 bases; unmatched bases: 9. The CDR3 length is 17 residues. Germline V gives CDR1 KGHSH, CDR2 LQKENI. Based on the CDR3 plus reference TRBV18 and TRBJ1-4, the full variable domain is NAGVMQNPRHLVRRRGQEARLRCSPMKGHSHVYWYRQLPEEGLKFMVYLQKENIIDESGMPKERFSAEFPKEGPSILRIQQVVRGDSAAYFCASSAMTGKSTNEKLFFGSGTQLSVL.